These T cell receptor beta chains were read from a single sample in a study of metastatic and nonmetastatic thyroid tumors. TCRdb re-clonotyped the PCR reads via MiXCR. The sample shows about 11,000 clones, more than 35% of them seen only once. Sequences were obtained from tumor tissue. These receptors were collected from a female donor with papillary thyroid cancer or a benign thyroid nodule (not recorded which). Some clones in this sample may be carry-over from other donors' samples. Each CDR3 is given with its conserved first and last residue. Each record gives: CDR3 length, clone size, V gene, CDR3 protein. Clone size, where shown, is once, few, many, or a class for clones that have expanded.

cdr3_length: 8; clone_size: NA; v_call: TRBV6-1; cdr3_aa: CATEGYTF
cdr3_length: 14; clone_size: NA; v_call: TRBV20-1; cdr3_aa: CSAIFGTENSPLHF
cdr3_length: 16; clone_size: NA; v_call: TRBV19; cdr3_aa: CASSGLAGAVGDEQFF
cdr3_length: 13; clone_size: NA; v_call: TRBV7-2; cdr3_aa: CASSLGLSYEQYF
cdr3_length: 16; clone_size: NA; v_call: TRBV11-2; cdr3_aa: CASSLRRGQNTGELFF
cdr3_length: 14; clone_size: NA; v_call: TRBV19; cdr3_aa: CASSRRDNNSPLHF
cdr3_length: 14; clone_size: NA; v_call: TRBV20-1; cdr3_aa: CSVSPRTGNYGYTF
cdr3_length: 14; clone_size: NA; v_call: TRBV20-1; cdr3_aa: CSATPGLDGGEQFF
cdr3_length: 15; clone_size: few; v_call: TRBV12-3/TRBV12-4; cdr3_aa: CASSPGQGASYEQYF
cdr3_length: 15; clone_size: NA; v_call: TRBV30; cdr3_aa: CAWRGDWGNSYEQYF
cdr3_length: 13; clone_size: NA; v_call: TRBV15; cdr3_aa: CATSREVQNEQFF
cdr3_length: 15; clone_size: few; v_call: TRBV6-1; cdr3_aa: CASSEVRHPTDTQYF
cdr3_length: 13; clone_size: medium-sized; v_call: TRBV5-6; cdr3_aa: CASHLKGSYEQYF
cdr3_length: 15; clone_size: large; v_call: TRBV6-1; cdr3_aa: CASSRSGGSYNEQFF
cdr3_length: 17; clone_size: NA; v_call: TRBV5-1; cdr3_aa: CASSKMWTSEGTGELFF
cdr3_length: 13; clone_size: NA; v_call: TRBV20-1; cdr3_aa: CSATGTGQYEQYF
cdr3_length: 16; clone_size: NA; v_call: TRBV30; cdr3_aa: CAWSLTGTSGANVLTF
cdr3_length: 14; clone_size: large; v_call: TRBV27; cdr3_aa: CAVKSPSKGNTQYF
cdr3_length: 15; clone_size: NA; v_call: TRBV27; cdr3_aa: CASRDPTDRNYEQFF
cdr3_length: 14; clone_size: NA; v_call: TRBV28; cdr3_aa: CASSFGGYNQPQHF
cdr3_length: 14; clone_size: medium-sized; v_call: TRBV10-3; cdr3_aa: CAITSPDRGYEQYF
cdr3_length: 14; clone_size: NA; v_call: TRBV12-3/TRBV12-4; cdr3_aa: CASSRQGAYGEQYF
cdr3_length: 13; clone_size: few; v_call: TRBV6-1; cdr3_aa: CASSETQTSGRIF
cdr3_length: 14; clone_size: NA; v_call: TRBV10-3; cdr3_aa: CAIRDRGEGTEAFF
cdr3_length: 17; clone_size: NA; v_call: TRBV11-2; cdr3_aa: CASTLGDRGRGTGELFF
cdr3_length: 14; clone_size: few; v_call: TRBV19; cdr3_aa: CASSVSLTGPEAFF
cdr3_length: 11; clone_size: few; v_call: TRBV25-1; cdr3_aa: CATEAVFEQYF
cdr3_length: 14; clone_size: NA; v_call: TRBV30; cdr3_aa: CAWARQGAEEKLFF